What follows describes a single TCR beta chain. Its antigen is currently unknown. This specimen belongs to a study of yellow fever vaccine responses in identical twins. TCRdb processed the RT-PCR reads anew with MiXCR; each CDR3 protein has one entry. The data hold about 18,000 distinct CDR3 sequences, with 55% to 65% observed a single time. Whole-study findings and limits: Twins' vaccine T cell responses reportedly seemed partly convergent and partly personalized.

This receptor was obtained from a young woman who received the yellow fever vaccine. Sequencing was performed on T cells from blood (PBMCs), unsorted or a sorted subset (not recorded which), taken before or after yellow fever vaccination (not recorded which).

As DNA, the CDR3 is TGTGCCAGCAGTGGCAGGGGGCGAGGTCAGCCCCAGCATTTT. Its translation: CASSGRGRGQPQHF. The chain joins TRBV6-1 to TRBJ1-5; 8 bases fit TRBD1. The V gene's germline CDR1 is MNHNS and CDR2 SASEGT. V lost 4 bases, J lost 6 bases, and 5 bases stayed unmatched. The CDR3 sequence is 14 residues long.